This is a list of T cell receptor beta chains from one sample in a study of blood T cell repertoires in COVID-19. Assay: immunoSEQ multiplex PCR; the TCRdb copy retains only in-frame clones and omits some. The sample consists of about 89,000 clones, about 78% of them appearing once. Sequencing was performed on peripheral blood. These receptors were taken from a woman aged 80 or over with acute or convalescent COVID-19. CDR3s include the opening cysteine and the closing phenylalanine or tryptophan. A D gene is named only where the DNA matches it firmly. Size tells how often a clone was seen (once, few, many) or the class of an expanded clone, and some rows leave it out.

TRBD1	TRBV2	TRBJ1-4	-	CASSGQGGEKLFF	TGTGCCAGCAGTGGACAGGGAGGTGAAAAACTGTTTTTT
-	TRBV30	TRBJ1-5	few	CAWSPRFNQPQHF	TGTGCCTGGAGCCCCCGGTTCAATCAGCCCCAGCATTTT
TRBD1	TRBV10-1	TRBJ2-1	-	CASSESGGQYTYNEQFF	TGCGCCAGCAGTGAGTCAGGGGGCCAATACACCTACAATGAGCAGTTCTTC
-	TRBV18	TRBJ2-1	-	CASSPSGGRHNYNEQFF	TGTGCCAGCTCACCCTCAGGGGGGCGGCATAACTACAATGAGCAGTTCTTC
TRBD1	TRBV6-2/TRBV6-3	TRBJ2-7	-	CASSRTGDEQYF	TGTGCCAGCAGTCGGACAGGGGACGAGCAGTACTTC
-	TRBV5-6	TRBJ2-1	once	CASSSPSASSYNEQFF	TGTGCCAGCAGTTCCCCTAGCGCTAGCTCCTACAATGAGCAGTTCTTC
TRBD1	TRBV10-3	TRBJ1-1	-	CAISGPGTGRTEAFF	TGTGCCATCAGTGGCCCTGGGACAGGCAGGACTGAAGCTTTCTTT
TRBD1	TRBV4-1	TRBJ1-2	-	CASSQLSDRGHYGYTF	TGCGCCAGCAGCCAGCTTTCGGACAGGGGACACTATGGCTACACCTTC
-	TRBV24-1	TRBJ1-3	-	CATSGWLPLEGNTIYF	TGTGCCACCAGTGGGTGGTTGCCCCTTGAGGGAAACACCATATATTTT
TRBD2	TRBV9	TRBJ2-3	-	CASSPRLAGDTQYF	TGTGCCAGCAGCCCCAGACTAGCGGGGGACACGCAGTATTTT
TRBD1	TRBV30	TRBJ2-7	once	CAWSPGTDFSYEQYF	TGTGCCTGGAGCCCCGGGACAGATTTCTCCTACGAGCAGTACTTC
TRBD1	TRBV6-5	TRBJ1-1	-	CASRGTGSTEAFF	TGTGCCAGCAGAGGGACAGGGAGCACTGAAGCTTTCTTT
-	TRBV5-4	TRBJ1-2	-	CASSFNYYGYTF	TGTGCCAGCAGCTTCAATTACTATGGCTACACCTTC
-	TRBV7-8	TRBJ1-2	-	CASSLDAQAGYGYTF	TGTGCCAGCAGCTTAGATGCACAGGCAGGCTATGGCTACACCTTC
TRBD1	TRBV2	TRBJ1-1	-	CASSFMTGKTEAFF	TGTGCCAGCAGTTTCATGACAGGGAAGACTGAAGCTTTCTTT
TRBD1	TRBV5-5	TRBJ2-2	-	CASRPFPRDRGGTGELFF	TGTGCCAGCAGACCATTCCCCCGGGACAGGGGAGGGACCGGGGAGCTGTTTTTT
-	TRBV2	TRBJ1-6	few	CASSYSINSPLHF	TGTGCCAGCAGTTACTCGATAAATTCACCCCTCCACTTT
-	TRBV5-8	TRBJ2-5	-	CASSLGHAQETQYF	TGTGCCAGCAGCCTAGGACACGCCCAAGAGACCCAGTACTTC
TRBD1	TRBV29-1	TRBJ1-1	-	CSVAGQGYTEAFF	TGCAGCGTTGCCGGACAGGGCTACACTGAAGCTTTCTTT
-	TRBV7-8	TRBJ1-1	-	CASSLSTGTEAFF	TGTGCCAGCAGCTTATCCACAGGCACTGAAGCTTTCTTT
-	TRBV6-1	TRBJ2-1	-	CASSEMAGPYNEQFF	TGTGCCAGCAGTGAAATGGCAGGGCCATACAATGAGCAGTTCTTC
TRBD1	TRBV4-3	TRBJ2-7	-	CASSQDRGQVNEQYF	TGCGCCAGCAGCCAAGACCGGGGACAGGTAAACGAGCAGTACTTC
TRBD1	TRBV4-2	TRBJ1-1	-	CASSPDRGVFAEAFF	TGTGCCAGCAGCCCGGACAGGGGGGTTTTCGCTGAAGCTTTCTTT
TRBD1	TRBV5-1	TRBJ2-7	-	CASRGDSSYEQYF	TGCGCCAGCAGAGGGGACAGCTCCTACGAGCAGTACTTC
TRBD1	TRBV7-2	TRBJ1-2	once	CASSLGQGGYGYTF	TGTGCCAGCAGCTTAGGACAGGGGGGATATGGCTACACCTTC
TRBD1	TRBV30	TRBJ1-3	-	CAWSEGQGLWDSGNTIYF	TGTGCCTGGAGTGAGGGACAGGGCCTCTGGGACTCTGGAAACACCATATATTTT
TRBD2	TRBV2	TRBJ2-1	-	CASSLSGGIYNEQFF	TGTGCCAGCAGTCTATCGGGGGGGATCTACAATGAGCAGTTCTTC
-	TRBV25-1	TRBJ2-5	once	CASSLGQGLWETQYF	TGTGCCAGCAGCTTAGGGCAGGGCCTGTGGGAGACCCAGTACTTC
-	TRBV10-1	TRBJ1-6	-	CASRGHGPPYNSPLHF	TGCGCCAGCAGGGGACACGGCCCACCCTATAATTCACCCCTCCACTTT
TRBD1	TRBV10-3	TRBJ2-1	many	CAISESGQDPYNEQFF	TGTGCCATCAGTGAGTCGGGACAGGATCCCTACAATGAGCAGTTCTTC